The sequence of this TCR beta chain was determined in a study of blood T cells in healthy people across ages. The study, taken as a whole, reports: CMV status of donors was not determined, possibly confounding expanded clonotype changes.

The use of a sample-barcoded 5' primer and a J-beta primer mix characterized a second PCR of about 7 to 12 cycles. TCRdb fed the 5' RACE reads into MiXCR, producing one record per CDR3 protein. The sample consists of 1.8 million or so distinct CDR3 sequences, about 39% of them appearing once. The length of the CDR3 is 15 residues. Germline loops: CDR1 LGHNA, CDR2 YSLEER. Between the trimmed V and J ends, which lost 3 bases and 10 bases, there was a span of 19 bases. Donors ranged from roughly 6 to 100 years old and were healthy Caucasians in Russia. This clonotype came up a few times. Its specificity is not known.

This TCR came from a human donor in good health. V gene TRBV4-3 combines with J gene TRBJ2-1; D is tentatively TRBD1 or TRBD2 (5 bases each). The source material was blood. Written as DNA, the CDR3 is TGCGCCAGCAGCCAGGGGACGGAAAGGTCCTACGAGCAGTTCTTC. This gives the protein CASSQGTERSYEQFF.